This T cell receptor beta chain derives from a study of identifying expanded T cells in peripheral blood. Clones were sequenced by immunoSEQ multiplex PCR, and TCRdb holds only the in-frame ones, with some missing. Of approximately 110,000 clones detected, roughly 90% appear once; the ten largest clones hold about 17%. This clone has just a few counts. The V end was cut by 6 bases, the J end by 8 bases, with 13 bases between. The CDR3 sequence is 11 residues long. Germline CDR1 reads DFQATT; CDR2 reads SNEGSKA (reference sequence). Healthy donors had no documented immune events, such as infections, while sampled.

The sample consisted of blood. The gene calls are TRBV20-1 and TRBJ1-2, with D possibly matching TRBD1 (5 bases). The clonotype originates from a person aged 18 to 69 in good health. CDR3 nucleotide sequence: TGCAGTGCCACTTTTCAGGGAGGCTACACCTTC. It yields the protein CSATFQGGYTF.